This T cell receptor (beta chain) was identified in a study of ipilimumab plus nivolumab after autologous stem cell transplantation. Study information: Myeloma patients were high-risk transplant-naive or relapsed within 3 years of first autologous transplant. Study observations and caveats: The authors say TCR, Treg and microbiome findings warrant further study.

A remark on this clone: Its target is unknown.

Patients got ipilimumab 1 mg/kg beginning 14 to 28 days post-transplant. Patients received nivolumab 3 mg/kg at weeks 1, 4, 7, 10, then fortnightly to week 26. Sequencing used immunoSEQ multiplex PCR; TCRdb keeps in-frame clones, though not all of them. In the table there are over 8,500 clones, roughly 73% of which are singletons. This CDR3 contains 13 residues. CDR1 is SGHTA and CDR2 is FQGTGA in the germline V gene. Trimming cost V 4 bases and J 3 bases, with 9 bases left between them. Source: PBMCs, taken in a trial of ipilimumab plus nivolumab as post-transplant consolidation. This chain uses TRBV7-3 with TRBJ1-1, with D maybe TRBD1 (5 bases). The clonotype comes from a female donor with multiple myeloma. In nucleotides, the CDR3 is TGTGCCAGCAGCTCGGGGGGGTACACTGAAGCTTTCTTT. It is translated as CASSSGGYTEAFF.